This entry describes one T cell receptor beta chain. As yet, its antigen is unknown. The data originate from a study of T cell responses to AZD1222 COVID-19 vaccine. Study-level points and caveats: CD4 TCRs associated with vaccination spanned spike, dominating at 160-218 and 743-854.

Clones were read by immunoSEQ multiplex PCR, and TCRdb kept only the in-frame ones, dropping some. The sample lists around 94,000 clones, about 88% seen once, with 5% in the top ten. This specimen was peripheral blood, taken on day 0 of AZD1222 vaccination. This TCR derives from an adult in good health.

CDR3 in amino acids: CAREDGQPQHF. In nucleotides, the CDR3 is TGTGCCAGGGAAGATGGTCAGCCCCAGCATTTT. The gene calls are TRBV5-3 and TRBJ1-5; D remains ambiguous. TRBV5-3 is marked as an open reading frame, function uncertain. The CDR3 length is 11 residues. Trimming removed 8 bases from V and 6 bases from J, with 9 bases in between.